This T cell receptor beta chain was documented in a study of OX40 agonist ivuxolimab in advanced cancers. Study overall: 30% to 40% of patients had received prior checkpoint inhibitor therapy.

Points from the study as a whole: At 0.1 to 3.0 mg/kg, clonal expansion of CD4+ and CD8+ blood T cells had occurred by week 6.

The CDR3 is 17 residues long. The germline V gene encodes CDR1 KGHSH and CDR2 LQKENI. V dropped 3 bases and J dropped 4; count of bases not matched to a gene: 9. Sequencing was performed with immunoSEQ multiplex PCR; in TCRdb, only in-frame clones are kept and a portion is missing. The top ten clones hold about 1.2% of a sample with about 110,000 clones, 85% to 95% of them seen once. Systemic immunosuppression or a history of autoimmune disease excluded patients. As concerns this clone: Its antigen remains unidentified.

The input for sequencing was CD4+ or CD8+ T cells sorted from blood, taken in a trial of the OX40 agonist ivuxolimab. The chain carries TRBV18 and TRBJ1-5; the match to TRBD1 covers 10 bases. This clonotype was obtained from an adult with an advanced solid tumor such as melanoma, head and neck, liver or kidney cancer. The CDR3: CASSPTRTGGRNQPQHF. The CDR3, as DNA: TGTGCCAGCTCACCCACCAGGACAGGGGGAAGAAATCAGCCCCAGCATTTT.